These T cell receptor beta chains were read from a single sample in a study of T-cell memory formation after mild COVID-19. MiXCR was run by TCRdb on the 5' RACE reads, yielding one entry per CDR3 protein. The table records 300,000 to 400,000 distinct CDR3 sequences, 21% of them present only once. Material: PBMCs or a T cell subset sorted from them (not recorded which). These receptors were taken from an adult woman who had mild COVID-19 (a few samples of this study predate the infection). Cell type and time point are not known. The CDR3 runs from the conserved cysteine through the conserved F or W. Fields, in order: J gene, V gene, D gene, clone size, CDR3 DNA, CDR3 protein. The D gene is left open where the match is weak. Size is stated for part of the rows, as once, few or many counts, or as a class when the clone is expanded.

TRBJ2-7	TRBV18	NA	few	TGTGCCAGCTCACCCCAACAGTTATACGAGCAGTACTTC	CASSPQQLYEQYF
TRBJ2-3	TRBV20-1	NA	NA	TGCAGTGCTAGAGACCCAGCGGAGGGCACAGATACGCAGTATTTT	CSARDPAEGTDTQYF
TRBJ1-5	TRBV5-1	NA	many	TGCGCCAGCAGCTTGGTAGGGGATAGCAATCAGCCCCAGCATTTT	CASSLVGDSNQPQHF
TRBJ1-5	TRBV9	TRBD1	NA	TGTGCCAGCAGCCCCGGGACAGGGTCGAGCAATCAGCCCCAGCATTTT	CASSPGTGSSNQPQHF
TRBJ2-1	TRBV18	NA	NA	TGTGCCAGCTTCGCGGCCCAGCCCGAGCAGTTCTTC	CASFAAQPEQFF
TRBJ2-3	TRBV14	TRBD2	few	TGTGCCAGCAGCCAAGCGTTACTAGCGCCGCAGTATTTT	CASSQALLAPQYF
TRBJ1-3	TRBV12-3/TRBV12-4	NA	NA	TGTGCCAGCAGCACATGGGGTAAAGGAAACACCATATATTTT	CASSTWGKGNTIYF
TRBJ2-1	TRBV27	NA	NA	TGTGCCAGTGGCCGGGGGTACAATGAGCAGTTCTTC	CASGRGYNEQFF
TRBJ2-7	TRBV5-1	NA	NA	TGCGCCAGCAGCCCCCTCTCTGAAGAGCAGTACTTC	CASSPLSEEQYF
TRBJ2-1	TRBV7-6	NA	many	TGTGCCAGCAGCGCGACGGGAGTTTACTACAATGAGCAGTTCTTC	CASSATGVYYNEQFF
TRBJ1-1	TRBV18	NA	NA	TGTGCCAGCTCACCACGCCCGGGGGGGACTGAAGCTTTCTTT	CASSPRPGGTEAFF
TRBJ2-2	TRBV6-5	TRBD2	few	TGTGCCAGCAGTTACCGGGAGGTCTACACCGGGGAGCTGTTTTTT	CASSYREVYTGELFF
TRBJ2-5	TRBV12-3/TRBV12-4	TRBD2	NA	TGTGCCAGCAGACTAGCGGGGGGCCAAGAGACCCAGTACTTC	CASRLAGGQETQYF
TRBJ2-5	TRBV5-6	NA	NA	TGTGCCAGCAGCTTGGCCTCCGATGGGCGGCAAGAGACCCAGTACTTC	CASSLASDGRQETQYF
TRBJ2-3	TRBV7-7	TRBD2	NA	TGTGCTAGCAGCCCCTCGGGGGGGAGCACAGATACGCAGTATTTT	CASSPSGGSTDTQYF
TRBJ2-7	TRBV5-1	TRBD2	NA	TGCGCCAGCAGCTTGGCCGGGCTAGCGGGAGGCCAAGGCTACGAGCAGTACTTC	CASSLAGLAGGQGYEQYF
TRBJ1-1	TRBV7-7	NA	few	TGTGCCAGCAGCCCCATTGGGGGAGGAAACACTGAAGCTTTCTTT	CASSPIGGGNTEAFF
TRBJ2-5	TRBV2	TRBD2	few	TGTGCCGGGACGGGGGGTCAAGAGACCCAGTACTTC	CAGTGGQETQYF
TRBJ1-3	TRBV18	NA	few	TGTGCCAGCTCACCCACCGGGGGCCCCTCTGGAAACACCATATATTTT	CASSPTGGPSGNTIYF
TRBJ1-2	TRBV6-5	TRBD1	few	TGTGCCAGCAGATTCACCTCGACAGGGGACTATGGCTACACCTTC	CASRFTSTGDYGYTF
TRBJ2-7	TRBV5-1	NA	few	TGCGCCAGCAAGAGGGACCCCCCGAGCGACGAGCAGTACTTC	CASKRDPPSDEQYF
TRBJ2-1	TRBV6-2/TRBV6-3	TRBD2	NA	TGTGCCAGCAGATCTGGACTAGCGGGTCGCCGCAATTACAATGAGCAGTTCTTC	CASRSGLAGRRNYNEQFF
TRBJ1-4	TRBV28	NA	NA	TGTGCCAGCAGTTCCCCTCACAACGAAAAACTGTTTTTT	CASSSPHNEKLFF
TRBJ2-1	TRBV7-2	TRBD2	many	TGTGCCAGCAGCTTAGGACTAGCGGCTTACAATGAGCAGTTCTTC	CASSLGLAAYNEQFF
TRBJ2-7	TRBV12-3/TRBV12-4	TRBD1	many	TGTGCCAGCAGGCAGGGACAGGGTGCCCACGAGCAGTACTTC	CASRQGQGAHEQYF
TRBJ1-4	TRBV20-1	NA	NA	TGCAGTGCTAGAGCTTCGACAGGAGCGCTGTTTTTT	CSARASTGALFF
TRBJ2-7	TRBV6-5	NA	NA	TGTGCCAGCAGTACCCCCGGGCTCTACGAGCAGTACTTC	CASSTPGLYEQYF
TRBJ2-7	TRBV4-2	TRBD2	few	TGTGCCAGCAGCCTCAGCGGGGGGGCCGGGGAGCAGTACTTC	CASSLSGGAGEQYF
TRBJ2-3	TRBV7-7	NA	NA	TGTGCCAGCAGCTTCGGACTTTCCCGCACAGATACGCAGTATTTT	CASSFGLSRTDTQYF
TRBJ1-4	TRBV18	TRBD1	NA	TGTGCCAGCTCACCTAATGAGGTGCCCCTCCTTACAGGGGGACTCGGCAAACTGTTTTTT	CASSPNEVPLLTGGLGKLFF
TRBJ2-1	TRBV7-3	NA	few	TGTGCCAGCAGTTCCGGACAGAAACACAATGAGCAGTTCTTC	CASSSGQKHNEQFF
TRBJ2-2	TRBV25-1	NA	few	TGTGCCAGCAGGGTTCTGGCCACCGGGGAGCTGTTTTTT	CASRVLATGELFF
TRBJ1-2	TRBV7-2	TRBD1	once	TGTGCCATCCGGGGACAGGGGGTGATTAACTATGGCTACACCTTC	CAIRGQGVINYGYTF
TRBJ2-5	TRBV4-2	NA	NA	TGTGCCAGCAGCCAGGATATAAGGGAAGGAGAGACCCAGTACTTC	CASSQDIREGETQYF
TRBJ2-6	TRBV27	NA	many	TGTGCCAGCAGTTTCGGCTCTGGGGCCAACGTCCTGACTTTC	CASSFGSGANVLTF
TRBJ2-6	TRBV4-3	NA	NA	TGCGCCAGCAGCCAAGATCGTGCCAGCCGCTCTGGGGCCAACGTCCTGACTTTC	CASSQDRASRSGANVLTF
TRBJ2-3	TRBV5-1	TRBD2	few	TGCGCCAGCGCCAACGGGGGGATCACAGATACGCAGTATTTT	CASANGGITDTQYF